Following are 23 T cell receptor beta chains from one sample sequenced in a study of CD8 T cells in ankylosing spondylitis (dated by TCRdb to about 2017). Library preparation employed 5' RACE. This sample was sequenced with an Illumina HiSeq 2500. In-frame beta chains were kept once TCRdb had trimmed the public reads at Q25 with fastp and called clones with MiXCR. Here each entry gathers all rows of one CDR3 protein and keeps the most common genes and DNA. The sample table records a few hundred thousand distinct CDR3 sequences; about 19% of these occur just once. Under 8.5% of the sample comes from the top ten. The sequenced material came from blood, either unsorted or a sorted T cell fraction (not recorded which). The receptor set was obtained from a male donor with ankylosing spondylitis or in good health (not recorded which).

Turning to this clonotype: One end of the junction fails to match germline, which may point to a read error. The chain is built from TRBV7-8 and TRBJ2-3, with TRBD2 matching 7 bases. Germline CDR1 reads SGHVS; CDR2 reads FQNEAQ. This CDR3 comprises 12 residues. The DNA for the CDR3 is TGTGCCAGCAGCTGGGAGGGAAAAGAAAGGATTTTT. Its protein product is CASSWEGKERIF. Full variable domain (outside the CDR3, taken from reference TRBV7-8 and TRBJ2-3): GAGVSQSPRYKVAKRGQDVALRCDPISGHVSLFWYQQALGQGPEFLTYFQNEAQLDKSGLPSDRFFAERPEGSVSTLKIQRTQQEDSAVYLCASSWEGKERIFGPGTRLTVL.

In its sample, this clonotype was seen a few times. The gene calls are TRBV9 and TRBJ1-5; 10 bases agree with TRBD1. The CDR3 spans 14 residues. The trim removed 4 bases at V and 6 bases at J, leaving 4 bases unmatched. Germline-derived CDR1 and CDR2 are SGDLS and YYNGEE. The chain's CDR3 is CASSPGTGVQPQHF. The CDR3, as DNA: TGTGCCAGCAGCCCCGGGACAGGGGTTCAGCCCCAGCATTTT.

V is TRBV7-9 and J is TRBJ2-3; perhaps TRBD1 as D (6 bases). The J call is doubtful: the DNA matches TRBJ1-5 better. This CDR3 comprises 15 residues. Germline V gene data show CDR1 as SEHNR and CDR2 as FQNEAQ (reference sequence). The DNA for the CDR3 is TGTGCCAGCAGCGCCCGGGACACCCGCACAGATACGCAGCATTTT. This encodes CASSARDTRTDTQHF.

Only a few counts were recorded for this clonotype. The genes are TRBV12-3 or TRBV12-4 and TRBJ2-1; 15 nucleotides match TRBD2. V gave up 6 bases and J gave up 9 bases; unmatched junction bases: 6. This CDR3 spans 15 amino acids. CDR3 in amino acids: CASRRTSGGAGEQFF. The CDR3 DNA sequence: TGTGCCAGCAGGAGGACTAGCGGGGGGGCGGGTGAGCAGTTCTTC.

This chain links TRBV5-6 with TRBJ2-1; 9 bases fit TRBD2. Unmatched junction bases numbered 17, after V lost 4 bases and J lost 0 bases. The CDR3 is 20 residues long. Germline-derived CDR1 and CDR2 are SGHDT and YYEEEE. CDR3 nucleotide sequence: TGTGCCAGCAGCCTGTCGCGTGTAGCGGGGGTCCCTAGCTCCTACAATGAGCAGTTCTTC. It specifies CASSLSRVAGVPSSYNEQFF.

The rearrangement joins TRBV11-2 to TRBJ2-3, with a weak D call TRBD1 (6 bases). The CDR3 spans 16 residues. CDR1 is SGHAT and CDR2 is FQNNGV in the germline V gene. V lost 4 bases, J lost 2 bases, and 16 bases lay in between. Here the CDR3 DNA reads TGTGCCAGCAGCTCGGGCGCCGGGACATTCACAGATACGCAGTATTTT. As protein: CASSSGAGTFTDTQYF.

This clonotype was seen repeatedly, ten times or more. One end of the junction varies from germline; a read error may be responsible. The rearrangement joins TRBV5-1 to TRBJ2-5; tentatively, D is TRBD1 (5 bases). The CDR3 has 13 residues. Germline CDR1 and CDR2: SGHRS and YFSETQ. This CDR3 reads CASSFGQGETQYF. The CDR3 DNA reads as TGTGCCAGCAGTTTTGGTCAGGGCGAGACCCAGTACTTC.

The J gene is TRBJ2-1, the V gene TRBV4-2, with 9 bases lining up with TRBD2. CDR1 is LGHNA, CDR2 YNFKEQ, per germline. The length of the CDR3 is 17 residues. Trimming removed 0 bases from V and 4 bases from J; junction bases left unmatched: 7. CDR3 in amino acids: CASSQEISGGLYNEQFF. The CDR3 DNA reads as TGTGCCAGCAGCCAAGAAATTAGCGGGGGCCTATACAATGAGCAGTTCTTC.

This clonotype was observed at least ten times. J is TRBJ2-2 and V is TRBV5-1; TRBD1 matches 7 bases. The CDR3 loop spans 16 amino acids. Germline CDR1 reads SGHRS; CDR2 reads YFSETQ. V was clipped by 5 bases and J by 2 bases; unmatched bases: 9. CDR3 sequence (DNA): TGCGCCAGCAGTTTCACCGGGACAGCAAACACCGGGGAGCTGTTTTTT. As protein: CASSFTGTANTGELFF.

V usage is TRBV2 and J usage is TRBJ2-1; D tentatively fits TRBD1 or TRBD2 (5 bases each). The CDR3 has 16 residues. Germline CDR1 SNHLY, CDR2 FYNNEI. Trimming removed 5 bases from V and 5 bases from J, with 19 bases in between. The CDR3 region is CASSKGTGNYNNEQFF. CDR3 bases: TGTGCCAGCAGTAAAGGGACCGGCAACTATAACAATGAGCAGTTCTTC.

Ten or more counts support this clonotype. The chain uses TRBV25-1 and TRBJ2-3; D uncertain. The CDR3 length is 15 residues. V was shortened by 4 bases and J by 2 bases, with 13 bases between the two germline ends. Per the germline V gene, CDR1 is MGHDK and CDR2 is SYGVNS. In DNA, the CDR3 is TGTGCCAGCAGTGTCTCTAGGTCCCTCACAGATACGCAGTATTTT. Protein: CASSVSRSLTDTQYF.

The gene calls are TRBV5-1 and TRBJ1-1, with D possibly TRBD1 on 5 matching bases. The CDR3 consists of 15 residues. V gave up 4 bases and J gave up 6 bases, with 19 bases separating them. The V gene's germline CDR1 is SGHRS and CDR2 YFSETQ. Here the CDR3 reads CASSPSHGGDAEAFF. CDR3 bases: TGCGCCAGCAGCCCGAGTCACGGGGGGGACGCTGAAGCTTTCTTT.

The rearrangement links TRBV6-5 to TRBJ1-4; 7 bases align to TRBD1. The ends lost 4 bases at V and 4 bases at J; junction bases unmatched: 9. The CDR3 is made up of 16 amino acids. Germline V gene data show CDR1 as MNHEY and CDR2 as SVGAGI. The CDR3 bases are TGTGCCAGCAGTTTACGACAGGGTGAGGGTAATGAAAAACTGTTTTTT. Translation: CASSLRQGEGNEKLFF.

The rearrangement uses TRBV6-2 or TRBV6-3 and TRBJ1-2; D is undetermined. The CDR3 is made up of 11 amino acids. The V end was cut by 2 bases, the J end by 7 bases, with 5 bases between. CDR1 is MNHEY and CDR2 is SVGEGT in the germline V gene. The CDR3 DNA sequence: TGTGCCAGCAGTTACAGGGTTGGCTACACCTTC. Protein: CASSYRVGYTF.

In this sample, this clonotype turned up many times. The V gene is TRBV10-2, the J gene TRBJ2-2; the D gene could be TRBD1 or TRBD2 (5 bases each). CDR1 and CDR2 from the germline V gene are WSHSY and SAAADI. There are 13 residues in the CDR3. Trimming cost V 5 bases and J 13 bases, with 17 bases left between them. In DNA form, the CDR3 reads TGCGCCAGCAGTTCCTCGGGACCCATTGGGCTGTTTTTT. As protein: CASSSSGPIGLFF.

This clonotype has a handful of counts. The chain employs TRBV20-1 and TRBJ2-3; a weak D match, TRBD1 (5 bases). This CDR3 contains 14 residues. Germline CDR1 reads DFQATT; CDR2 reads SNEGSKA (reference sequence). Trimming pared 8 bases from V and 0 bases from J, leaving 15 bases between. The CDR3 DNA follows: TGCAGTTCCCAGGGTGCAGGGAGCACAGATACGCAGTATTTT. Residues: CSSQGAGSTDTQYF.

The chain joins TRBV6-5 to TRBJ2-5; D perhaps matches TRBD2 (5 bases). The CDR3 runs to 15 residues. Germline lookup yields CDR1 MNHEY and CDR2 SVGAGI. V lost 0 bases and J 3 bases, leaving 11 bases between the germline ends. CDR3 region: CASSYSGLGEETQYF. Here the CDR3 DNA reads TGTGCCAGCAGTTACTCGGGCCTGGGAGAAGAGACCCAGTACTTC.

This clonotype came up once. In DNA, the CDR3 is TGTGCCAGCAGCCAAGAGGGGGGGTGGGAGACCCAGTACTTC. Amino acid sequence: CASSQEGGWETQYF. This chain links TRBV2 with TRBJ2-5, with D possibly TRBD2 on 7 matching bases. Deletions cut 6 bases from V and 5 bases from J, with 16 bases between. This CDR3 is built from 14 residues. In germline, CDR1 is SNHLY, CDR2 FYNNEI.

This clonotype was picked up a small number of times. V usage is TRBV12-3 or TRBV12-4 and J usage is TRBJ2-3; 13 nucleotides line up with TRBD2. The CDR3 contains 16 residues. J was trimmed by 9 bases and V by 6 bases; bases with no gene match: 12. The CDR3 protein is CASSPTSGGAQATQYF. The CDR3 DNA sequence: TGTGCCAGCAGCCCTACTAGCGGGGGGGCCCAGGCGACGCAGTATTTT.

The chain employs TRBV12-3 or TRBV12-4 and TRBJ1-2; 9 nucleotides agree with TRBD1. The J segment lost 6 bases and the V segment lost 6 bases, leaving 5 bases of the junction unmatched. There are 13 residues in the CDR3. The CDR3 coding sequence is TGTGCCAGCAGCTCCCGGGACAGGGATGGCTACACCTTC. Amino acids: CASSSRDRDGYTF.

The CDR3 nucleotides are TGTGCCAGTAGCCTCCCGACTAGCGGGTGGGAGCAGTTCTTC. It specifies CASSLPTSGWEQFF. The rearrangement joins TRBV19 to TRBJ2-1, with 10 positions matching TRBD2. Trimming at V came to 6 bases and at J to 10 bases, leaving 9 bases not matched to a gene. This CDR3 region has 14 residues. The germline V gene has CDR1 LNHDA and CDR2 SQIVND (reference sequence).

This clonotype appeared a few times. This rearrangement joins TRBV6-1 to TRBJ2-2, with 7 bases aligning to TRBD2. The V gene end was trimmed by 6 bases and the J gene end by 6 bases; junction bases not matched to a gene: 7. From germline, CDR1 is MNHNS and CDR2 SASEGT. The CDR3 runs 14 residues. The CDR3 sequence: CASRSGLEPGELFF. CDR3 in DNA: TGTGCCAGCAGATCCGGACTAGAGCCCGGGGAGCTGTTTTTT.

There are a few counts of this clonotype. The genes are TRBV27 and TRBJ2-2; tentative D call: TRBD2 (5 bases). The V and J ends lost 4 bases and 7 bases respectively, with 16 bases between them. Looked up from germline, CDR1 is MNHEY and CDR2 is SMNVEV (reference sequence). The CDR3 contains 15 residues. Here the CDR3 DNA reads TGTGCCAGCAGTTACCGGGTCCGGGAAGGCGGGGAGCTGTTTTTT. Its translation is CASSYRVREGGELFF.